These T cell receptor beta chains were read from a single sample in a study of T cell responses to AZD1222 COVID-19 vaccine. Sequencing was performed with immunoSEQ multiplex PCR; in TCRdb, only in-frame clones are kept and a portion is missing. The table records tens of thousands of clones, over 60% of them present only once. The starting material was peripheral blood, obtained 28 days after the second AZD1222 dose. The receptors stem from an adult who received the AZD1222 COVID-19 vaccine. Each CDR3 is given with its conserved first and last residue. D genes are given only for firm matches. Size is stated for part of the rows, as once, few or many counts, or as a class when the clone is expanded.

j_gene | v_gene | abundance | d_gene | CDR3aa | CDR3nt
TRBJ2-1 | TRBV6-5 | . | . | CASSYSLDNQLFF | TGTGCCAGCAGTTACTCGTTGGATAATCAGCTGTTCTTC
TRBJ2-7 | TRBV19 | once | TRBD2 | CASRGREYPYEQYF | TGTGCCAGCCGTGGGCGGGAGTACCCCTACGAGCAGTACTTC
TRBJ1-1 | TRBV18 | . | TRBD1 | CASSPGDRGTEAFF | TGTGCCAGCTCACCTGGGGACAGGGGAACTGAAGCTTTCTTT
TRBJ2-7 | TRBV2 | . | . | CASSSPGEQYF | TGTGCCAGCAGTTCACCGGGCGAGCAGTACTTC
TRBJ1-5 | TRBV19 | . | . | CASNLGEATALNQPQHF | TGTGCCAGCAACTTGGGTGAGGCGACGGCTCTGAATCAGCCCCAGCATTTT
TRBJ1-3 | TRBV2 | once | . | CASRNQRPGNTIYF | TGTGCCAGCAGAAACCAGCGTCCTGGAAACACCATATATTTT
TRBJ1-3 | TRBV27 | . | . | CASSFLGGNTIYF | TGTGCCAGCAGTTTTTTAGGTGGAAACACCATATATTTT
TRBJ2-7 | TRBV19 | . | . | CASSIDVGAYEQYF | TGTGCCAGTAGTATAGACGTCGGGGCATACGAGCAGTACTTC
TRBJ2-6 | TRBV15 | . | TRBD2 | CATSREGTMTNVLTF | TGTGCCACCAGCAGAGAAGGGACTATGACAAACGTCCTGACTTTC
TRBJ2-1 | TRBV29-1 | . | TRBD1 | CSVAGQGTLNEQFF | TGCAGCGTGGCCGGACAGGGGACACTAAATGAGCAGTTCTTC
TRBJ2-3 | TRBV7-9 | once | . | CASSLWTGTDTQYF | TGTGCCAGCAGCTTATGGACAGGCACAGATACGCAGTATTTT
TRBJ2-1 | TRBV27 | few | TRBD1 | CASSLFGLGQDYNEQFF | TGTGCCAGCAGTTTATTTGGTCTTGGACAGGACTACAATGAGCAGTTCTTC